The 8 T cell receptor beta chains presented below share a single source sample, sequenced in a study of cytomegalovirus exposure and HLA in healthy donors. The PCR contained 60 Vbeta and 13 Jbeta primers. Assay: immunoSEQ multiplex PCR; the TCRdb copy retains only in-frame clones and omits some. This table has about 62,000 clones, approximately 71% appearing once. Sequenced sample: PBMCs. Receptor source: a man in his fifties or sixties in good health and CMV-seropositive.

The CDR3 protein is CASSQVNTEAFF. The CDR3 DNA reads TGCGCCAGCAGCCAGGTGAACACTGAAGCTTTCTTT. The V and J genes are TRBV5-1 and TRBJ1-1; D remains unclear. Trimming pared 4 bases from V and 0 bases from J, leaving 4 bases between. The CDR3 runs to 12 residues. Per germline, CDR1 SGHRS and CDR2 YFSETQ.

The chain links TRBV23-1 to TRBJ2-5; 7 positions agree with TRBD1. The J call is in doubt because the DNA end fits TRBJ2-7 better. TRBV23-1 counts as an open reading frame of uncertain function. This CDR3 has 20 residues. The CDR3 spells CASSQSSVAYSGQQHYEQYF. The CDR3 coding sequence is TGCGCCAGCAGTCAATCAAGTGTAGCGTATTCGGGACAGCAACACTACGAGCAGTACTTC.

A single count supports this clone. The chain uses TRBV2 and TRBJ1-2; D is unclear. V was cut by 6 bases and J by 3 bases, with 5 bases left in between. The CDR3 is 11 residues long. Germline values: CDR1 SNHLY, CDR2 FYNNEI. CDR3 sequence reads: CASRADYGYTF. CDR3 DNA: TGTGCCAGCAGGGCGGACTATGGCTACACCTTC.

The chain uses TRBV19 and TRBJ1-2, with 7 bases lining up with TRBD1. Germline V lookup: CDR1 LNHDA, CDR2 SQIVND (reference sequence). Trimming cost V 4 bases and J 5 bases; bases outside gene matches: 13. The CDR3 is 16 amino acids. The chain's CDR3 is CASSTDRDASLYGYTF. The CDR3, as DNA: TGTGCCAGTAGTACCGACAGGGACGCCTCTTTATATGGCTACACCTTC. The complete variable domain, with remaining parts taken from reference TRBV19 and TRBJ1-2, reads DGGITQSPKYLFRKEGQNVTLSCEQNLNHDAMYWYRQDPGQGLRLIYYSQIVNDFQKGDIAEGYSVSREKKESFPLTVTSAQKNPTAFYLCASSTDRDASLYGYTFGSGTRLTVV.

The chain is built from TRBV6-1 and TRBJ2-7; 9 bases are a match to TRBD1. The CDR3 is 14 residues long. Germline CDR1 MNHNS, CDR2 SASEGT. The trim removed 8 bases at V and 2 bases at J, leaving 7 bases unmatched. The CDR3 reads CASLRDRVPYEQYF. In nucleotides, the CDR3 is TGTGCCAGCCTCCGGGACAGGGTGCCCTACGAGCAGTACTTC.

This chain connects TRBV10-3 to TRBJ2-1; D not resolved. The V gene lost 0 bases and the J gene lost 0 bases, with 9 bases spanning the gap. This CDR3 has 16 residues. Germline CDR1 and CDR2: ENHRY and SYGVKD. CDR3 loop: CAISESYLGSYNEQFF. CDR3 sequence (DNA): TGTGCCATCAGTGAGTCCTATCTCGGCTCCTACAATGAGCAGTTCTTC.

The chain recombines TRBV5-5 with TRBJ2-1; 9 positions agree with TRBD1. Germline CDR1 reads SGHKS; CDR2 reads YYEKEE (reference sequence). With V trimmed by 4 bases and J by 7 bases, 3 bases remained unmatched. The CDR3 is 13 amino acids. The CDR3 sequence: CASSRTGENEQFF. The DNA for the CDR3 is TGTGCCAGCAGCCGGACAGGGGAAAATGAGCAGTTCTTC.

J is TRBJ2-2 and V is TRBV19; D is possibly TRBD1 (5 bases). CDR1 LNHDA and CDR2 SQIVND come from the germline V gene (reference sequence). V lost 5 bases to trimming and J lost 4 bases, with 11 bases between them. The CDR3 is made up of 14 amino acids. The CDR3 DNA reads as TGTGCCAGTAGTTCACAGGTTAGCACCGGGGAGCTGTTTTTT. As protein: CASSSQVSTGELFF.